The entry below gives a single T cell receptor (beta chain) sequence along with its context. This record comes from a study of blood T cell repertoires in COVID-19. Study in general: Samples representing acute and convalescent COVID-19 were sourced from the United States, Italy and Spain. T cells, B-cell-depleted T cells, or PBMCs supplied cDNA or gDNA.

The ends were cut back, 7 bases at V and 9 bases at J, with 19 bases in the middle. The CDR3 has 15 amino acids. CDR1 MDHEN and CDR2 SYDVKM come from the germline V gene. Original processing notes: Amplification of reference gene primers provided the estimated nucleated cell counts. Profiling relied on immunoSEQ multiplex PCR, and the TCRdb table lists in-frame clones only, not all of them. V, J and clone size were drawn from that table, and D and trimming were deduced from the DNA. The table shows around 250,000 clones, with about nine tenths occurring only once. The sequenced sample consisted of peripheral blood. The chain couples TRBV28 to TRBJ1-6; D ambiguous. The origin of this receptor is a woman aged 25 to 45 with active or convalescent COVID-19. The CDR3 sequence is CASTTRRVNRSPLHF. CDR3 sequence (DNA): TGTGCCAGCACAACCAGGAGGGTGAATCGTTCACCCCTCCACTTT.